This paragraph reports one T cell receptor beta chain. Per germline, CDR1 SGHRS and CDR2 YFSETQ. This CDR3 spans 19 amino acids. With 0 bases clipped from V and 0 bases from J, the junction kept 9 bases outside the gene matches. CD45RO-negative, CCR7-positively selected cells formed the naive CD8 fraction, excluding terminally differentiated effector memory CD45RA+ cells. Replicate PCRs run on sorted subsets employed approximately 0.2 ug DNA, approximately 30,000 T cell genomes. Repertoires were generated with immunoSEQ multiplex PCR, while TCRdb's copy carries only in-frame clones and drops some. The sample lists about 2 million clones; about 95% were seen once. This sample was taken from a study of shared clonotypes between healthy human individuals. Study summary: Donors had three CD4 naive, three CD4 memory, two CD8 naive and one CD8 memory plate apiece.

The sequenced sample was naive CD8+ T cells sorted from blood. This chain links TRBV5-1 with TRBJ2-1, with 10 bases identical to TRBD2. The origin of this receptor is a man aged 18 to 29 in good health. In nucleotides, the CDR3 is TGCGCCAGCAGCTTGGCCACGAATAGCGGGGGGAGCTCCTACAATGAGCAGTTCTTC. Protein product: CASSLATNSGGSSYNEQFF.